The 12 T cell receptor beta chains given below trace back to one sample, sequenced in a study of blood T cell repertoires in COVID-19. The assay was immunoSEQ multiplex PCR, and TCRdb's table has in-frame clones only and misses some. The sample has about 240,000 clones; around 89% are singletons. The specimen sequenced was PBMCs or T cells enriched from blood (not recorded which). These TCRs come from a man in his forties or fifties who had recovered from COVID-19.

The chain links TRBV28 to TRBJ1-1; a weak D match, TRBD1 (5 bases). There are 16 residues in the CDR3. Germline CDR1 MDHEN, CDR2 SYDVKM. V was pared by 1 base and J by 2 bases, with 14 bases between. The DNA of the CDR3 is TGTGCCAGCAGTTTATTATTAGGGGAAATCAACACTGAAGCTTTCTTT. Amino acids: CASSLLLGEINTEAFF.

The chain joins TRBV3-1 (or the pseudogene TRBV3-2) to TRBJ1-1; 7 bases match TRBD1. Trimming at V came to 7 bases and at J to 1 base, leaving 21 bases not matched to a gene. The CDR3 contains 19 residues. The germline CDR1 and CDR2 sequences are LGHDT and YNNKEL (reference sequence). CDR3 residues: CASNQGVGGDISKNTEAFF. The DNA of the CDR3 is TGTGCCAGCAACCAGGGGGTAGGGGGAGATATTAGTAAGAACACTGAAGCTTTCTTT.

This chain connects TRBV19 to TRBJ1-1; D not certain. From germline, CDR1 is LNHDA and CDR2 SQIVND (reference sequence). Trimming took 3 bases from V and 2 from J, leaving 16 bases between them. The CDR3 length is 16 residues. The DNA of the CDR3 is TGTGCCAGTAGTATCAGACTAACCTGGGATAACACTGAAGCTTTCTTT. It specifies CASSIRLTWDNTEAFF. Variable domain in full (rest from reference TRBV19 and TRBJ1-1): DGGITQSPKYLFRKEGQNVTLSCEQNLNHDAMYWYRQDPGQGLRLIYYSQIVNDFQKGDIAEGYSVSREKKESFPLTVTSAQKNPTAFYLCASSIRLTWDNTEAFFGQGTRLTVV.

The rearrangement links TRBV3-1 (or the pseudogene TRBV3-2) to TRBJ1-3, with D uncertain. The CDR3 is 13 residues long. Germline V lookup: CDR1 LGHDT, CDR2 YNNKEL (reference sequence). V was trimmed by 7 bases and J by 3 bases, leaving 10 bases between them. The CDR3 DNA is TGTGCCAGCACGATCGGAGTTGGAAACACCATATATTTT. It codes for CASTIGVGNTIYF.

This chain joins TRBV7-2 and TRBJ1-4; D is perhaps TRBD1 (6 bases). Germline values: CDR1 SGHTA, CDR2 FQGNSA. This CDR3 has 16 residues. With 5 bases removed from V and 8 bases from J, the gap between germline ends came to 21 bases. The CDR3 protein is CASSPQRGGRWEKLFF. The CDR3 nucleotides read TGTGCCAGCAGCCCCCAGCGGGGGGGGCGATGGGAAAAACTGTTTTTT.

The chain is built from TRBV6-4 and TRBJ1-2; unclear D gene. Trimming shortened V by 4 bases and J by 2 bases, and 8 bases separated the two germline ends. Germline V gene data show CDR1 as MRHNA and CDR2 as SNTAGT. The CDR3 has 13 amino acids. CDR3 residues: CASSAGSNYGYTF. The CDR3, as DNA: TGTGCCAGCAGTGCGGGGTCCAACTATGGCTACACCTTC.

V is TRBV6-5 and J is TRBJ1-3; no clear D gene. Germline V gene lookup returns CDR1 MNHEY and CDR2 SVGAGI. V was pared by 5 bases and J by 0 bases, with 8 bases between. The CDR3 length is 14 residues. The DNA for the CDR3 is TGTGCCAGCAGTCGGTCCCGCTCTGGAAACACCATATATTTT. It specifies CASSRSRSGNTIYF.

The rearrangement uses TRBV5-1 and TRBJ2-7; TRBD2 aligns across 10 bases. Germline-derived CDR1 and CDR2 are SGHRS and YFSETQ. CDR3 size: 14 residues. V shed 2 bases and J 5 bases; nucleotides not matched to a gene: 4. CDR3 loop: CASSLTSGNHEQYF. CDR3 bases: TGCGCCAGCAGCTTAACTAGCGGGAACCACGAGCAGTACTTC.

The chain links TRBV5-1 to TRBJ2-3; the D gene is possibly TRBD2 (6 bases). Per germline, CDR1 SGHRS and CDR2 YFSETQ. V lost 1 base and J 5 bases, leaving 14 bases between the germline ends. The CDR3 extends over 15 amino acids. CDR3 bases: TGCGCCAGCAGCTTGTCAGGGAGGCGGCAAGATACGCAGTATTTT. Translated: CASSLSGRRQDTQYF.

The chain couples TRBV7-2 to TRBJ2-7; D gene ambiguous. CDR1 and CDR2 (germline): SGHTA, FQGNSA. Trimming left V 2 bases short and J 3 bases short, with 11 bases between. This CDR3 comprises 14 residues. Here the CDR3 reads CASSLSILNYEQYF. CDR3 sequence (DNA): TGTGCCAGCAGCTTATCGATCCTAAACTACGAGCAGTACTTC. Full variable domain (missing parts from reference TRBV7-2 and TRBJ2-7): GAGVSQSPSNKVTEKGKDVELRCDPISGHTALYWYRQSLGQGLEFLIYFQGNSAPDKSGLPSDRFSAERTGGSVSTLTIQRTQQEDSAVYLCASSLSILNYEQYFGPGTRLTVT.

The chain joins TRBV5-4 to TRBJ1-1; possible D gene TRBD1, 6 bases. Germline V lookup: CDR1 SGHNT, CDR2 YYREEE (reference sequence). The V end lost 1 base, the J end lost 2 bases, and 12 bases lay between the germline ends. There are 15 residues in the CDR3. CDR3 DNA sequence: TGTGCCAGCAGCTTGCCGCGGACAGTTAACACTGAAGCTTTCTTT. The encoded protein is CASSLPRTVNTEAFF. Drawing the rest from reference TRBV5-4 and TRBJ1-1, the complete variable domain is ETGVTQSPTHLIKTRGQQVTLRCSSQSGHNTVSWYQQALGQGPQFIFQYYREEENGRGNFPPRFSGLQFPNYSSELNVNALELDDSALYLCASSLPRTVNTEAFFGQGTRLTVV.

This rearrangement joins TRBV12-3 or TRBV12-4 to TRBJ1-2, with a possible D match to TRBD1 (5 bases). V lost 5 bases, J lost 4 bases, and 11 bases lay in between. The CDR3 is 13 residues long. The chain's CDR3 is CASSRGTSYGYTF. For the CDR3, the DNA is TGTGCCAGCAGTCGGGGGACGAGCTATGGCTACACCTTC.